This T cell receptor (beta chain) was captured in a study of blood T cell repertoires in COVID-19. Study summary: Spain, Italy and the United States supplied samples that represented acute and convalescent COVID-19. The analysed material was cDNA or gDNA that came from T cells, B-cell-depleted T cells, or PBMCs.

As originally analysed: By means of reference gene primer amplification, nucleated cell counts were estimated. Profiled with immunoSEQ multiplex PCR; TCRdb holds only in-frame clones, not every one. V and J calls and clone size follow that table, whereas D and trimming were derived from the DNA. The table has roughly 100,000 clones, roughly four fifths seen once; the top ten hold over 9.5%. Trimming pared 4 bases from V and 4 bases from J, leaving 14 bases between. From germline, CDR1 is SGHDT and CDR2 YYEEEE. This CDR3 region has 14 residues. This TCR was recovered from a man aged 35-49 years with active or convalescent COVID-19. This chain uses TRBV5-6 with TRBJ1-1; tentatively, D is TRBD1 (5 bases). The source material was peripheral blood. Here the CDR3 reads CASSGRTLGTEAFF. The CDR3 coding sequence is TGTGCCAGCAGCGGGCGGACATTGGGCACTGAAGCTTTCTTT.